Following are 21 T cell receptor beta chains from one sample sequenced in a study of persistence of HIV-infected CD4 T cells. Cells were stimulated nonspecifically with anti-CD3/anti-CD28 magnetic beads. CD4+ T cells upregulating both CD40 ligand and CD69 were sorted as responding cells. Sequencing used immunoSEQ version 4 in survey mode. Sequenced by immunoSEQ multiplex PCR; TCRdb stores in-frame clones only, minus some. The sample carries fewer than 50,000 clones, 80% to 95% recorded once. The antigens for these receptors are not known. Specimen: CD4+ T cells sorted from PBMCs after approximately 20-hour stimulation, collected from a patient who received antiretroviral therapy. These receptors all stem from an adult man with HIV who was CMV-seropositive.

The V call is TRBV5-4, the J call TRBJ1-2, with TRBD1 identical over 7 bases. The CDR3 extends over 13 amino acids. V shed 3 bases, J shed 7 bases, and the junction held 6 bases outside the gene matches. CDR1 and CDR2 from the germline V gene are SGHNT and YYREEE (reference sequence). The DNA of the CDR3 is TGTGCCAGCAGCTCGAAGGGGGCGAGTGGCTACACCTTC. Amino acids: CASSSKGASGYTF.

The CDR3 is CASRKGLVVGWQFF. The CDR3 DNA is TGTGCCAGCCGGAAGGGACTAGTCGTAGGATGGCAGTTCTTC. The rearrangement links TRBV3-1 (or the pseudogene TRBV3-2) to TRBJ2-1; the match to TRBD2 covers 8 bases. The germline CDR1 and CDR2 sequences are LGHDT and YNNKEL (reference sequence). V trimming: 8 bases; J trimming: 12 bases; junction bases outside the gene matches: 15. The CDR3 contains 14 residues.

The chain is built from TRBV7-9 and TRBJ1-2; TRBD1 aligns across 9 bases. The CDR3 contains 15 residues. Germline lookup yields CDR1 SEHNR and CDR2 FQNEAQ (reference sequence). Trimming took 3 bases from V and 3 from J; bases not matched to a gene: 5. CDR3 residues: CASSFGQGPHYGYTF. The CDR3 bases are TGTGCCAGCAGCTTCGGACAGGGGCCCCACTATGGCTACACCTTC.

This sequence joins TRBV6-5 and TRBJ1-2, with 9 bases aligning to TRBD1. Germline V gene data show CDR1 as MNHEY and CDR2 as SVGAGI. This CDR3 spans 15 amino acids. Trimming took 6 bases from V and 5 from J; bases not matched to a gene: 10. CDR3 in amino acids: CASRQTGGSMYGYTF. In DNA form, the CDR3 reads TGTGCCAGCAGGCAGACAGGGGGATCCATGTATGGCTACACCTTC.

The genes are TRBV24-1 and TRBJ1-1; a possible D gene is TRBD1 (6 bases). Germline V lookup: CDR1 KGHDR, CDR2 SFDVKD. V gave up 3 bases and J gave up 1 base, with 11 bases separating them. The CDR3 consists of 15 residues. The CDR3 nucleotides are TGTGCCACCAGTGATCGGGGGCTTGGGAACACTGAAGCTTTCTTT. It translates to CATSDRGLGNTEAFF.

J is TRBJ1-6 and V is TRBV28, with D tentatively TRBD1 (5 bases). This CDR3 has 15 amino acids. The V end lost 7 bases, the J end lost 8 bases, and 18 bases lay between the germline ends. Germline assignment: CDR1 MDHEN and CDR2 SYDVKM. CDR3 in amino acids: CASKTPREGYSPLHF. DNA of the CDR3: TGTGCCAGCAAGACCCCCAGGGAGGGTTATTCACCCCTCCACTTT.

The rearrangement links TRBV27 to TRBJ2-6; D not resolved. The CDR3 totals 13 residues. The V and J ends lost 6 bases and 1 base respectively, with 4 bases between them. CDR1 and CDR2 from the germline V gene are MNHEY and SMNVEV (reference sequence). The chain's CDR3 is CASRDSGANVLTF. The CDR3 region has the DNA TGTGCCAGCAGGGATTCTGGGGCCAACGTCCTGACTTTC.

This rearrangement joins TRBV2 to TRBJ2-1; TRBD2 agrees at 7 bases. Germline CDR1 reads SNHLY; CDR2 reads FYNNEI. The CDR3 extends over 12 amino acids. V gave up 7 bases and J gave up 7 bases; unmatched junction bases: 4. The CDR3 sequence is CASKRAGNEQFF. The CDR3 DNA is TGTGCCAGCAAACGAGCGGGGAATGAGCAGTTCTTC.

The chain couples TRBV7-9 to TRBJ2-2, with D uncertain. With 5 bases removed from V and 5 bases from J, the gap between germline ends came to 18 bases. In germline, CDR1 is SEHNR, CDR2 FQNEAQ (reference sequence). The CDR3 is made up of 16 amino acids. The CDR3: CASSTGPNRITGELFF. DNA of the CDR3: TGTGCCAGCAGCACGGGCCCGAACCGTATAACCGGGGAGCTGTTTTTT.

This sequence joins TRBV7-6 and TRBJ2-1; 7 nucleotides line up with TRBD2. The germline V gene has CDR1 SGHVS and CDR2 FNYEAQ. J gave up 2 bases and V 0 bases, and 4 bases lay outside the gene matches. CDR3 size: 16 residues. CDR3 nucleotides: TGTGCCAGCAGCTTAGCGTCGGCGGGGGCCTACAATGAGCAGTTCTTC. Translated: CASSLASAGAYNEQFF.

This chain links TRBV7-6 with TRBJ1-5; D perhaps matches TRBD1 (5 bases). The germline gives CDR1 SGHVS, CDR2 FNYEAQ. This CDR3 has 15 amino acids. V dropped 1 base and J dropped 2 bases, with 9 bases sitting between them. This CDR3 reads CASSLGSGGNQPQHF. CDR3 DNA: TGTGCCAGCAGCTTAGGGTCGGGGGGCAATCAGCCCCAGCATTTT.

This chain connects TRBV7-7 to TRBJ2-3, with 8 bases that match TRBD1. There are 12 residues in the CDR3. CDR1 is SSHAT, CDR2 FNYEAQ, per germline (reference sequence). V trimming: 5 bases; J trimming: 11 bases; junction bases outside the gene matches: 6. CDR3 amino acids: CASSLAGGEQYF. CDR3 coding DNA: TGTGCCAGCAGCCTCGCAGGGGGCGAGCAGTATTTT.

The sample holds one count of this clone. The chain uses TRBV5-8 and TRBJ1-6; D ambiguous. This CDR3 has 14 residues. Germline loops: CDR1 SGHTS, CDR2 YDEGEE. With 0 bases removed from V and 13 bases from J, the gap between germline ends came to 14 bases. CDR3 protein: CASSLAERAGPLHF. CDR3 in DNA: TGTGCCAGCAGCTTGGCAGAGAGGGCTGGGCCCCTCCACTTT.

This sequence joins TRBV6-5 and TRBJ1-6; D may be TRBD1 (6 bases). The CDR3 extends over 14 amino acids. The V and J ends lost 8 bases and 6 bases respectively, with 14 bases between them. The germline CDR1 and CDR2 sequences are MNHEY and SVGAGI. The CDR3 protein is CASAQDSSNSPLHF. The CDR3 nucleotides are TGTGCCAGCGCACAGGACAGCAGTAATTCACCCCTCCACTTT.

V gene TRBV27 combines with J gene TRBJ1-1, with D tentatively TRBD1 (5 bases). Germline lookup yields CDR1 MNHEY and CDR2 SMNVEV (reference sequence). The CDR3 runs to 14 residues. V was pared by 10 bases and J by 4 bases, with 19 bases between. The CDR3 DNA reads TGTGCCATGCGGACACCCCTGAAGGGCACTGAAGCTTTCTTT. This gives the protein CAMRTPLKGTEAFF.

The gene calls are TRBV12-5 and TRBJ2-2; D unresolved. CDR1 and CDR2 from the germline V gene are LGHNT and FRNRAP. V was clipped by 0 bases and J by 4 bases, with 15 bases between them. The CDR3 consists of 17 residues. This CDR3 reads CASGLVLPDWGTGELFF. The DNA for the CDR3 is TGTGCTAGTGGTTTGGTACTCCCCGACTGGGGCACCGGGGAGCTGTTTTTT.

This clone has only one observation. The rearrangement joins TRBV25-1 to TRBJ2-3; D not certain. Germline values: CDR1 MGHDK, CDR2 SYGVNS. The V gene lost 2 bases and the J gene lost 0 bases, with 9 bases spanning the gap. This CDR3 is 15 amino acids long. The CDR3 DNA reads as TGTGCCAGCAGTGAACCCGGGTTTAGCACAGATACGCAGTATTTT. It codes for CASSEPGFSTDTQYF.

The chain uses TRBV3-1 (or the pseudogene TRBV3-2) and TRBJ1-5; D uncertain. Germline V gives CDR1 LGHDT, CDR2 YNNKEL (reference sequence). The V end lost 2 bases, the J end lost 6 bases, and 5 bases lay between the germline ends. CDR3 length equals 12 residues. CDR3 in DNA: TGTGCCAGCAGCCAATTTGGTCAGCCCCAGCATTTT. It yields the protein CASSQFGQPQHF.

This chain connects TRBV5-1 to TRBJ2-2; 7 positions match TRBD1. After removal of 4 bases from V and 6 bases from J, the junction contained 15 bases not matched to a gene. The length of the CDR3 is 17 residues. From germline, CDR1 is SGHRS and CDR2 YFSETQ. The CDR3 protein is CASSGLVDRVAAGELFF. The CDR3 nucleotides read TGCGCCAGCAGCGGTTTAGTTGACAGGGTGGCAGCCGGGGAGCTGTTTTTT.

This clone occurred a few times. The J gene is TRBJ2-7, the V gene TRBV19; 9 bases agree with TRBD1. The germline V gene encodes CDR1 LNHDA and CDR2 SQIVND (reference sequence). The V and J ends lost 5 bases and 5 bases, in that order; junction bases with no gene match: 10. This CDR3 comprises 15 residues. The CDR3: CASSAPGQGGDEQYF. The CDR3 DNA is TGTGCCAGTAGTGCGCCGGGACAGGGAGGAGACGAGCAGTACTTC.

The table lists this clone with a count of one. The chain couples TRBV10-1 to TRBJ2-7; no clear D gene. V dropped 1 base and J dropped 2 bases, with 3 bases sitting between them. Germline assignment: CDR1 WNHNN and CDR2 SYGVQD (reference sequence). The CDR3 runs to 12 residues. CDR3 sequence (DNA): TGCGCCAGCAGTGAGTTCGCCTACGAGCAGTACTTC. Residues: CASSEFAYEQYF.